This T cell receptor (beta chain) emerged from a study of cytomegalovirus exposure and HLA in healthy donors. In the study overall: Clustering assigned 70% to 85% of the 350 to 450 genotyped donors to the Caucasian-associated ancestry cluster. General study results and limits: In a later analysis, HLA-associated TCR beta chains were more clonally expanded than equally common others. CMV serostatus was the sole immune exposure data available. Later analysis showed TCR association rates varying by HLA locus, highest for DRB1 and lowest for HLA-C.

Use of 60 Vbeta and 13 Jbeta primers characterized the PCR. The protocol was immunoSEQ multiplex PCR, while the TCRdb copy is restricted to in-frame clones and leaves out a portion. This repertoire shows 100,000 or so clones, more than 70% found once; its top ten account for 9.6%. For this clone: Antigen specificity is unknown.

V was cut by 9 bases and J by 3 bases, with 5 bases left in between. The CDR3 is made up of 10 amino acids. Per germline, CDR1 MNHNY and CDR2 SVGAGI (reference sequence). The chain uses TRBV6-6 and TRBJ2-5; tentative D call: TRBD1 (5 bases). Sequences were obtained from PBMCs. The receptor's source is a male donor in good health and CMV-seropositive. The CDR3 spells CARGEETQYF. The CDR3 region has the DNA TGTGCCAGAGGGGAAGAGACCCAGTACTTC.